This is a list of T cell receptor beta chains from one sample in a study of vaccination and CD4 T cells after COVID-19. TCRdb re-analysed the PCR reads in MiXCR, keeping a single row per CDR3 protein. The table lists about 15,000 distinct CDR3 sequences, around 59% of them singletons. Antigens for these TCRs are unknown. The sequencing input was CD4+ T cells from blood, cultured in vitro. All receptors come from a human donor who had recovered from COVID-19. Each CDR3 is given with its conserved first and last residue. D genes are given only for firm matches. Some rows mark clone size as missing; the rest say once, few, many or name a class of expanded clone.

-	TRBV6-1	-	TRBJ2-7	TGTGCCAGCACGGAGGGGCGAGGCGAGCAGTACTTC	CASTEGRGEQYF
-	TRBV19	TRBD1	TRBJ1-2	TGTGCCAGTAGTATAGAGGTTGGACAGGGGGCGTATGGCTACACCTTC	CASSIEVGQGAYGYTF
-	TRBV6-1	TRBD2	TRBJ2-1	TGTGCCAGCAGTCGGGCTAGCGGGCTCGGCTCCTACAATGAGCAGTTCTTC	CASSRASGLGSYNEQFF
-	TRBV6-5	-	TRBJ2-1	TGTGCCAGCAGTTCGTCTAGCGAGGCTTACAATGAGCAGTTCTTC	CASSSSSEAYNEQFF
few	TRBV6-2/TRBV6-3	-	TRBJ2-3	TGTGCCAGCTCCCTCACGCGAGATACGCAGTATTTT	CASSLTRDTQYF
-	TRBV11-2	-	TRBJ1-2	TGTGCCAGCAGCTCCGCCGGCCCTACCTATGGCTACACCTTC	CASSSAGPTYGYTF
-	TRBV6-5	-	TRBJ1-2	TGTGCCAGCAGTTACTCCGGGACAAGATATGGCTACACCTTC	CASSYSGTRYGYTF
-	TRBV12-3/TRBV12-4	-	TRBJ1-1	TGTGCCAGCAGCCGCCCGGGTGGGAACACTGAAGCTTTCTTT	CASSRPGGNTEAFF
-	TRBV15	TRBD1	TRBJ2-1	TGTGCCACCAGCAGAAACAGGGGGACGGTTAATGAGCAGTTCTTC	CATSRNRGTVNEQFF
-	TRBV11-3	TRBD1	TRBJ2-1	TGTGCCAGCAGCGCCGGGACAGGGATGGGTGAGCAGTTCTTC	CASSAGTGMGEQFF
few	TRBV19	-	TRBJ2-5	TGTGCCAGTGGAATCCGAGAGACCCAGTACTTC	CASGIRETQYF
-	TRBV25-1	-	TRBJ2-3	TGTGCCAGCAGTGGACTTCTCCCCAGAGATACGCAGTATTTT	CASSGLLPRDTQYF
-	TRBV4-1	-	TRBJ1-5	TGCGCCAGCAGCGACGCAGGGAGGAATCAGCCCCAGCATTTT	CASSDAGRNQPQHF
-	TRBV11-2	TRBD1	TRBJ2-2	TGTGCCAGCAGCCAGGGACAGTTGGACACCGGGGAGCTGTTTTTT	CASSQGQLDTGELFF
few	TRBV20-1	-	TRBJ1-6	TGCAGTGCTAGAGAAGCAGGTTATAATTCACCCCTCCACTTT	CSAREAGYNSPLHF
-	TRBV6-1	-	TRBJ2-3	TGTGCCAGCACCCCCGGGATCGCTAGCACAGATACGCAGTATTTT	CASTPGIASTDTQYF
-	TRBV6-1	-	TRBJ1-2	TGTGCCAGCAGTGAAGCGATTCCGGGGTATGGCTACACCTTC	CASSEAIPGYGYTF
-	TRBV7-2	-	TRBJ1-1	TGTGCCAGCAGCTGGCCTAAGGGGGGCACTGAAGCTTTCTTT	CASSWPKGGTEAFF
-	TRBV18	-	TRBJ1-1	TGTGCCAGCTCACCTGGGGGCGCGGAAAGAACTGAAGCTTTCTTT	CASSPGGAERTEAFF
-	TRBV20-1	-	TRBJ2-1	TGCAGTGCACAGGCGACGGGCCACACCAATGAGCAGTTCTTC	CSAQATGHTNEQFF
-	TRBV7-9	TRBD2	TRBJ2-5	TGTGCCAGCAGCCCCGGGACTAGAGAGACCCAGTACTTC	CASSPGTRETQYF
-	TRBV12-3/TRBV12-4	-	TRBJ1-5	TGTGCCAGCAGCGGGACTCAGAGCAATCAGCCCCAGCATTTT	CASSGTQSNQPQHF
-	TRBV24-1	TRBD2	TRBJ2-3	TGTGCCACCAACGATAGCGGGAGGGATGAAGATACGCAGTATTTT	CATNDSGRDEDTQYF
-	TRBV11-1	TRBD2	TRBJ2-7	TGTGCCAGCAGTCCTAGCGGCTACGAGCAGTACTTC	CASSPSGYEQYF
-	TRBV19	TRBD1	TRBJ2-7	TGTGCCAGTAGTATAGGGACAGGGGGCGTCTACTTC	CASSIGTGGVYF
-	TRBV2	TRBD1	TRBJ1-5	TGTGCCAGCGCAAGGACAGGGACGAATCAGCCCCAGCATTTT	CASARTGTNQPQHF
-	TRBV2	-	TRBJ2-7	TGTGCCAGCAGTGGGACGAGGGGTAGGGAGCAGTACTTC	CASSGTRGREQYF
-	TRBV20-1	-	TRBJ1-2	TGCAGTGCCCCTCGGGGGGGCTCGCGTGGCTACACCTTC	CSAPRGGSRGYTF
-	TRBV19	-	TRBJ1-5	TGTGCCAGTAGTATGGGGCGGCAAAATAGCAATCAGCCCCAGCATTTT	CASSMGRQNSNQPQHF
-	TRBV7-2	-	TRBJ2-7	TGTGCCAGCAGACCATTCTGGGGGCGGGACTACGAGCAGTACTTC	CASRPFWGRDYEQYF
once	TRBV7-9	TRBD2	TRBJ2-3	TGTGCCAGCAGCTTAGGGACTAGCGGGGGGGCGGCAGATACGCAGTATTTT	CASSLGTSGGAADTQYF
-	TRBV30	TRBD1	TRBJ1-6	TGTGCCTGGAGTGTAAAGGCAGGGGGGGTTTCACCCCTCCACTTT	CAWSVKAGGVSPLHF
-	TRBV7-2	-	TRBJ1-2	TGTGCCAGCAGCCATGGCAGACCGGAGGGCTACACCTTC	CASSHGRPEGYTF